This T cell receptor beta chain was sequenced for a study of CD8 T cells in ankylosing spondylitis. Study-wide findings and caveats: Clones tied to disease were said to be significantly enriched in matched ankylosing spondylitis synovial fluid.

Germline CDR1 reads SGHAT; CDR2 reads FQDESV (reference sequence). Germline trimming cut 1 base from V and 0 bases from J; bases unmatched to any gene: 10. This CDR3 region has 19 residues. Worth noting for this clonotype: What it binds is not known.

TCRdb reprocessed the 5' RACE reads with MiXCR, giving one entry per CDR3 protein. The table records 250,000 to 300,000 distinct CDR3 sequences, about 19% of them present only once. The V call is TRBV11-1, the J call TRBJ2-1, with 9 positions matching TRBD2. This sequence originates from a male donor with ankylosing spondylitis or in good health (not recorded which). Source material: blood, either unsorted or a sorted T cell fraction (not recorded which). The CDR3 protein is CASSLVVSGGLSSYNEQFF. The DNA of the CDR3 is TGTGCCAGCAGCTTAGTCGTTAGCGGGGGACTAAGCTCCTACAATGAGCAGTTCTTC.